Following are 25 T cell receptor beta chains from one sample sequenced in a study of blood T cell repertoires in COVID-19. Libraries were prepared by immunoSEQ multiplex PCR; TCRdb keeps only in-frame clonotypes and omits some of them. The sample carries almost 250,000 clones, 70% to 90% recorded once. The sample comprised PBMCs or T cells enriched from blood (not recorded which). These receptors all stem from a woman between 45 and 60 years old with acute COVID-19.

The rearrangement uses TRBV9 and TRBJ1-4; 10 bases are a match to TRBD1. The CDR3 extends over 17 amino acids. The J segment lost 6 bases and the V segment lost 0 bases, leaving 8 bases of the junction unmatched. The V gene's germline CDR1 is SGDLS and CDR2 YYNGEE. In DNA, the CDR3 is TGTGCCAGCAGCGTAGCGGATACCGGGACAGGGGATGAAAAACTGTTTTTT. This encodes CASSVADTGTGDEKLFF.

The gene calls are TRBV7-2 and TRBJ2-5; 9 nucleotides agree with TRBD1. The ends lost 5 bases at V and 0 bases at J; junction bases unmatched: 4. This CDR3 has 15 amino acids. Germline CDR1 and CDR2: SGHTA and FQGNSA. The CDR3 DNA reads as TGTGCCAGCAGCCTCGGGACAGGGTACCAAGAGACCCAGTACTTC. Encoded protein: CASSLGTGYQETQYF.

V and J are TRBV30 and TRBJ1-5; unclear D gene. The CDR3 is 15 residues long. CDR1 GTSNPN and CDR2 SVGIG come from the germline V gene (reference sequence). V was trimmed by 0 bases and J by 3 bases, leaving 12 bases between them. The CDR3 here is CAWSVQWGDNQPQHF. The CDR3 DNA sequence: TGTGCCTGGAGTGTACAATGGGGAGACAATCAGCCCCAGCATTTT.

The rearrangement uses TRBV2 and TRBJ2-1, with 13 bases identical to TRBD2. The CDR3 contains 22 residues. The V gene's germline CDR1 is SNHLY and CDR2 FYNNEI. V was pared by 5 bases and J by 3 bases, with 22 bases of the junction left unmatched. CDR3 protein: CASSQTSGGSNYLSWFYNEQFF. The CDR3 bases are TGTGCCAGCAGTCAGACTAGCGGGGGGTCGAATTACCTTTCTTGGTTCTACAATGAGCAGTTCTTC.

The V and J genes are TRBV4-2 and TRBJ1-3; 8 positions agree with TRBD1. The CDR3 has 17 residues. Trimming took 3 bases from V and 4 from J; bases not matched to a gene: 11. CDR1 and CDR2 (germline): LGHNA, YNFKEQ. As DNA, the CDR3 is TGTGCCAGCAGCCAGTACCACAGGGGGAGTTCCGGAAACACCATATATTTT. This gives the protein CASSQYHRGSSGNTIYF.

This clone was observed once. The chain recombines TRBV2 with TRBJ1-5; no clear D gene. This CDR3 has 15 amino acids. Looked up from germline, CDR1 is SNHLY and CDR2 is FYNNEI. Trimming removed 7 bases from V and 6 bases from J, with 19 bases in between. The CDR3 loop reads CASTEGRAVFQPQHF. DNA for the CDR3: TGTGCCAGCACCGAAGGGAGGGCAGTCTTTCAGCCCCAGCATTTT.

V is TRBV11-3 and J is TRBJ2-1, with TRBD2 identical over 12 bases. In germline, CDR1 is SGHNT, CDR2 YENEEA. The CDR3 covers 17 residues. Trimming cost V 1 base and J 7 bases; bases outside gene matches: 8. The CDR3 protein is CASSLASGGASGNEQFF. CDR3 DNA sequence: TGTGCCAGCAGCTTAGCTAGCGGGGGGGCCTCAGGGAATGAGCAGTTCTTC.

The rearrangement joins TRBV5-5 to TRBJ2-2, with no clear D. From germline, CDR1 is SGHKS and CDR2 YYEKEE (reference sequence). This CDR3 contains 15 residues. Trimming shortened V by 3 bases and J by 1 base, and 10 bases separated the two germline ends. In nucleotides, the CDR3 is TGTGCCAGCAGCTCGTGGCCCTTGAACACCGGGGAGCTGTTTTTT. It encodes CASSSWPLNTGELFF. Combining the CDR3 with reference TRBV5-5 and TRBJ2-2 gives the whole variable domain DAGVTQSPTHLIKTRGQQVTLRCSPISGHKSVSWYQQVLGQGPQFIFQYYEKEERGRGNFPDRFSARQFPNYSSELNVNALLLGDSALYLCASSSWPLNTGELFFGEGSRLTVL.

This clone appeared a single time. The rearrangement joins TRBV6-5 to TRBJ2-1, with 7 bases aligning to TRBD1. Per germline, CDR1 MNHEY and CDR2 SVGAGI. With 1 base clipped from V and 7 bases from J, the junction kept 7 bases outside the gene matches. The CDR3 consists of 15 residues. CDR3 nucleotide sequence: TGTGCCAGCAGTTACTACCGGGACAGCCGGAATGAGCAGTTCTTC. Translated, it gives CASSYYRDSRNEQFF.

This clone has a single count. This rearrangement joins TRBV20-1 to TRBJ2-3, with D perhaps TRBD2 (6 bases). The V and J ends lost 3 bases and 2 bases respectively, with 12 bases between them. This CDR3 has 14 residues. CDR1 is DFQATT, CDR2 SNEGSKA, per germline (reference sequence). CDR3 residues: CSASSLAITDTQYF. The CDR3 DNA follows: TGCAGTGCTAGTTCGCTAGCGATCACAGATACGCAGTATTTT.

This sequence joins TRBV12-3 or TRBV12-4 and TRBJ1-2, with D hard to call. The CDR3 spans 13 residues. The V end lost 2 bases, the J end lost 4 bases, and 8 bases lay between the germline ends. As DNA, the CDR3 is TGTGCCAGCAGTTTACGAGCCGGCTATGGCTACACCTTC. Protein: CASSLRAGYGYTF.

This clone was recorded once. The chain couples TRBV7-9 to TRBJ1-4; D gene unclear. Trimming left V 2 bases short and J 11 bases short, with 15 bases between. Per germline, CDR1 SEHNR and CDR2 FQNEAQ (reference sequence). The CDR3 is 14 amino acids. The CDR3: CASSLQKRAGKLFF. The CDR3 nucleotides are TGTGCCAGCAGCTTACAGAAGAGGGCCGGGAAACTGTTTTTT.

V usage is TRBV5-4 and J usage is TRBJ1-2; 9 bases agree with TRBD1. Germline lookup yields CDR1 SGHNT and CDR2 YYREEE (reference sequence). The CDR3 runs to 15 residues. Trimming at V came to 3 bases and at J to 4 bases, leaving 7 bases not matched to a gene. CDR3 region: CASSYDRDRAYGYTF. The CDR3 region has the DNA TGTGCCAGCAGCTACGACCGGGACAGGGCCTATGGCTACACCTTC. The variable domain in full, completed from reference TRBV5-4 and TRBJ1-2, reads ETGVTQSPTHLIKTRGQQVTLRCSSQSGHNTVSWYQQALGQGPQFIFQYYREEENGRGNFPPRFSGLQFPNYSSELNVNALELDDSALYLCASSYDRDRAYGYTFGSGTRLTVV.

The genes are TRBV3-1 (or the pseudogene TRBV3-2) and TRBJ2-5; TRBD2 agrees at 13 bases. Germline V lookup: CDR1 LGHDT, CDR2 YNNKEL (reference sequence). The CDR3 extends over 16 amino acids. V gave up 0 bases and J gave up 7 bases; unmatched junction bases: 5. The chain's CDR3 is CASSQDTSGGALTQYF. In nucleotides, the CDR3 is TGTGCCAGCAGCCAAGATACTAGCGGGGGGGCCCTGACCCAGTACTTC.

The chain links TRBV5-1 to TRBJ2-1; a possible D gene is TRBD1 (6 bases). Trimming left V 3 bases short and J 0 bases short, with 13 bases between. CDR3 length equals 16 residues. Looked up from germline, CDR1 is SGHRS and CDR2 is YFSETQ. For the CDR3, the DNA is TGCGCCAGCAGCTCTCGACAGGTCAGCTCCTACAATGAGCAGTTCTTC. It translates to CASSSRQVSSYNEQFF.

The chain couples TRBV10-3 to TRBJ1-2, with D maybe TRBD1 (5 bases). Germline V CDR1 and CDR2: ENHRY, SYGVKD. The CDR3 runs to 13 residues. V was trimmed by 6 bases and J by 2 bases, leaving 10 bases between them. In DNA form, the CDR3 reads TGTGCCATCAGCAGGGATCTAAACTATGGCTACACCTTC. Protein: CAISRDLNYGYTF.

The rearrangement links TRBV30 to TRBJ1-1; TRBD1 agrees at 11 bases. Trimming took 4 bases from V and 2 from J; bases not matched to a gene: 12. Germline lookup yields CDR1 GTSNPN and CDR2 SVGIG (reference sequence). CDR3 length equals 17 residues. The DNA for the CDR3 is TGTGCCTGGAATTCCCCCGGGACAGGGGGTTTAAACACTGAAGCTTTCTTT. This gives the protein CAWNSPGTGGLNTEAFF.

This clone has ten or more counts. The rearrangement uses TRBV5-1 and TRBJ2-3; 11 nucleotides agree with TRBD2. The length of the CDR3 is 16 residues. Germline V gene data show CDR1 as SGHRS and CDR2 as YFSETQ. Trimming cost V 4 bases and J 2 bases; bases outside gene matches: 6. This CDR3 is CASSERLAGPTDTQYF. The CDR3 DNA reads TGCGCCAGCAGCGAAAGACTAGCGGGGCCCACAGATACGCAGTATTTT.

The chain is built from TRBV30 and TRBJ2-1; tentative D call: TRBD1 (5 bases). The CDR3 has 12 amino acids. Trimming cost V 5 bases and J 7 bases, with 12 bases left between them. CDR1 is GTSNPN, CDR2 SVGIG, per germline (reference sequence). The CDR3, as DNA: TGTGCCTGGGGCTCGGACATTAATGAGCAGTTCTTC. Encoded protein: CAWGSDINEQFF.

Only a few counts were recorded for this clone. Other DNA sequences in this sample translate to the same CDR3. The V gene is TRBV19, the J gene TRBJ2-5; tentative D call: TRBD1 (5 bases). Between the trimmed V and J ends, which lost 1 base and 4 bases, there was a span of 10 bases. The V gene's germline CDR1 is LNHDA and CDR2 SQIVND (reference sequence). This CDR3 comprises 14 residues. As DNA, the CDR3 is TGTGCCAGTAGTATAGGTGGGGCTGGAGAGACCCAGTACTTC. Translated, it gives CASSIGGAGETQYF.

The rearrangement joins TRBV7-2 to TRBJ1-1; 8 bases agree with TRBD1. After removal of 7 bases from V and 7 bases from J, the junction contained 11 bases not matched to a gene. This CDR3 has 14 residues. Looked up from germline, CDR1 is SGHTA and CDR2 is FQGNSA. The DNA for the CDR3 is TGTGCCAGCACCACAGGACAGGGCTCGGTTGAAGCTTTCTTT. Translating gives CASTTGQGSVEAFF.

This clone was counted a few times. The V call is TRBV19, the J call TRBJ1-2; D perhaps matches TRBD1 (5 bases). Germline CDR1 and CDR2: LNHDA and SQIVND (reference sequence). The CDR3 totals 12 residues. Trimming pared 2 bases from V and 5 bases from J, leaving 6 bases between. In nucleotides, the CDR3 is TGTGCCAGTAGTATACAGGGTTATGGCTACACCTTC. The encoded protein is CASSIQGYGYTF.

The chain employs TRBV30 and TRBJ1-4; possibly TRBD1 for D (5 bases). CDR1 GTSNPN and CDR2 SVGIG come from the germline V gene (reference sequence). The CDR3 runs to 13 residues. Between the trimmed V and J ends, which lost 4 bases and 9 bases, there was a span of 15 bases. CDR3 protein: CAWIRENGKKLFF. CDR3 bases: TGTGCCTGGATCAGGGAAAATGGTAAAAAACTGTTTTTT. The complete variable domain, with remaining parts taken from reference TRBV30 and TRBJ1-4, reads SQTIHQWPATLVQPVGSPLSLECTVEGTSNPNLYWYRQAAGRGLQLLFYSVGIGQISSEVPQNLSASRPQDRQFILSSKKLLLSDSGFYLCAWIRENGKKLFFGSGTQLSVL.

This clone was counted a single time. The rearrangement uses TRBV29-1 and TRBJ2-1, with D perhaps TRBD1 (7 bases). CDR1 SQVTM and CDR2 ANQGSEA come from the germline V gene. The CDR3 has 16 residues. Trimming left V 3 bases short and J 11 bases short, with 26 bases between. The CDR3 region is CSVDGAQGGSSAQQFF. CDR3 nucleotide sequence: TGCAGCGTTGATGGGGCGCAGGGGGGCTCCTCCGCTCAGCAGTTCTTC.

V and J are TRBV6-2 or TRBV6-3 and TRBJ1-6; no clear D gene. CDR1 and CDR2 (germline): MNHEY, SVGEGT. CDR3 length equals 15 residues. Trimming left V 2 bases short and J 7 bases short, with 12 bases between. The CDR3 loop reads CASSYVNNGNSPLHF. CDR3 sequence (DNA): TGTGCCAGCAGTTACGTGAACAACGGGAATTCACCCCTCCACTTT.